This entry features one T cell receptor beta chain sequence. V was cut by 6 bases and J by 2 bases, with 13 bases left in between. Looked up from germline, CDR1 is MNHEY and CDR2 is SMNVEV (reference sequence). The CDR3 contains 14 residues. Naive CD8 cells lacked CD45RO, underwent positive selection for CCR7 and left out terminally differentiated effector memory CD45RA+ cells. This entry belongs to a study of shared clonotypes between healthy human individuals. The assay used deep level. Some clones are missing from TCRdb's copy, which holds only in-frame ones; the method was immunoSEQ multiplex PCR. The sample has about 2,100,000 clones; under 95% are singletons.

The rearrangement links TRBV27 to TRBJ2-5; unclear D gene. This clonotype was obtained from a man between 18 and 29 years old in good health. Some clones in this sample may be carry-over from other donors' samples. What was sequenced was naive CD8+ T cells from PBMCs. The CDR3 is CASSHSQRQETQYF. In DNA, the CDR3 is TGTGCCAGCAGCCATTCACAGAGACAAGAGACCCAGTACTTC.